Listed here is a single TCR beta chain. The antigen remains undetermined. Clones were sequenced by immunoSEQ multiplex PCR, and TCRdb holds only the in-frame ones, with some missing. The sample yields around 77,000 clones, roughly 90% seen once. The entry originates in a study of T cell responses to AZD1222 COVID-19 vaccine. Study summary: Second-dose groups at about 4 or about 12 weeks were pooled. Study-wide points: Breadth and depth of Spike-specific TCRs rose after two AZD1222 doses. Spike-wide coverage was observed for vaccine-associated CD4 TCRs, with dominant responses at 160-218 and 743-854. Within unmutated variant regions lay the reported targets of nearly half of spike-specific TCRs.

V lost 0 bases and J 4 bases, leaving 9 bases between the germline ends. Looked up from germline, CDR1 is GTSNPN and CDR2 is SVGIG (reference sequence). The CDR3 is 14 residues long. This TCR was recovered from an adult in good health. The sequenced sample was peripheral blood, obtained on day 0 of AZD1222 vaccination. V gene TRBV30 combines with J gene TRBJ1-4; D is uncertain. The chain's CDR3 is CAWSVAQFNEKLFF. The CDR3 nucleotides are TGTGCCTGGAGTGTAGCACAGTTTAATGAAAAACTGTTTTTT.